This T cell receptor (beta chain) appears in the sequencing data of a study of human T cells and chemical hapten exposure. This clonotype was picked up a small number of times. The time point: patch test 3, about 24 weeks after DPC sensitization. The treatment: therapeutic diphenylcyclopropenone sensitization with weekly scalp DPC. TCRdb redid the calling of the RACE reads with MiXCR, one entry per CDR3 protein. The sample contains 90,000 to 110,000 distinct CDR3 sequences, under 40% of which appear only once. Germline V gene lookup returns CDR1 LNHDA and CDR2 SQIVND (reference sequence). The CDR3 is 16 residues long. Germline trimming cut 0 bases from V and 7 bases from J; bases unmatched to any gene: 7.

The clonotype was recovered from a man aged 35 to 55 with alopecia areata. Some clones in this sample may be carry-over from other donors' samples. The sample in question was whole blood, obtained in connection with sensitization to the hapten diphenylcyclopropenone (DPC). The V and J genes are TRBV19 and TRBJ2-2; 8 bases agree with TRBD2. The CDR3 region has the DNA TGTGCCAGTAGTATAGAAACGGGAGGGGGGAACGGGGAGCTGTTTTTT. This gives the protein CASSIETGGGNGELFF.